This TCR beta chain was captured by sequencing in a study of CD8 T cells in Susac syndrome. The trim removed 2 bases at V and 2 bases at J, leaving 2 bases unmatched. CDR1 and CDR2 from the germline V gene are MDHEN and SYDVKM. The CDR3 has 16 residues. Random hexamers were used to reverse transcribe roughly 0.5 to 1 ug of RNA. TCRdb passed the immunoSEQ multiplex PCR reads through MiXCR, listing each CDR3 protein once. The sample holds about 290,000 distinct CDR3 sequences, 85% seen once. The multiple sclerosis controls were treatment-naive patients with relapsing-remitting disease that was stable or active. Negative isolation was applied to CD8+ and CD4+ T cells, and FACS enrichment was applied to TEMRA cells.

This sequence joins TRBV28 and TRBJ2-6; 8 nucleotides line up with TRBD1. Sequenced sample: CD8+ T cells from PBMCs. The clonotype was recovered from a human donor with multiple sclerosis. The CDR3 sequence is CASSLAGGTGANVLTF. The CDR3 DNA is TGTGCCAGCAGTTTAGCAGGGGGCACTGGGGCCAACGTCCTGACTTTC.